The clone carrying this T cell receptor beta chain was observed a handful of times. This sample was included in a study of preoperative IRX-2 immunotherapy in early breast cancer. Regarding treatment: preoperative locoregional IRX-2 cytokine immunotherapy. This phase Ib study tested locoregional IRX-2 cytokine immunotherapy given before surgery. The germline V gene has CDR1 LGHNT and CDR2 FRNRAP. Trimming pared 1 base from V and 2 bases from J, leaving 9 bases between. The CDR3 totals 15 residues. The assay was immunoSEQ multiplex PCR, and TCRdb's table has in-frame clones only and misses some. The data contain about 42,000 clones, around 77% of them singletons.

This sequence was found in a human donor with breast cancer. This chain uses TRBV12-5 with TRBJ1-5; D is ambiguous. The material was tumor tissue, obtained after IRX-2 immunotherapy. CDR3 loop: CASGLAGEGNQPQHF. CDR3 DNA sequence: TGTGCTAGTGGTTTGGCAGGAGAGGGCAATCAGCCCCAGCATTTT.